This record covers a single T cell receptor (beta chain). Its antigen is unidentified. The conserved phenylalanine or tryptophan normally closing the CDR3 is absent here, so this likely arose from a read error. This sample was taken from a study of tumor and adjacent non-tumor tissue in lung cancer. On the study more broadly: Patients comprised roughly 12 adenocarcinoma, 2 squamous cell carcinoma and 1 small cell lung cancer.

This sample's RNA came from whole unsorted tissue. The library came from three nested PCR rounds adapted from ARM-PCR protocols. A single record per CDR3 protein comes from TCRdb applying MiXCR to the multiplex PCR reads. The table includes 70,000 to 80,000 distinct CDR3 sequences, just under 75% detected once. Study-level points and caveats: Tumor tissue had significantly higher TCR diversity than normal lung. Patients with more diverse tumor TCRs had worse survival.

Germline CDR1 is SGHAT and CDR2 is FQNNGV. The CDR3 length is 14 residues. The rearrangement joins TRBV11-2 to TRBJ2-7, with D possibly TRBD1 on 5 matching bases. The sequencing input was lung tumor tissue. The receptor's source is a woman aged 40 to 50 with non-small cell lung cancer. The CDR3 nucleotides read TGTGCCAGCAGAGATACAGGCCTTTCCTATGAGCAGTACCTC. Amino acid sequence: CASRDTGLSYEQYL.